This T cell receptor (beta chain) was identified during a study of blood T cell repertoires in COVID-19. Study overall: PBMCs, B-cell-depleted T cells, or T cells provided the cDNA or gDNA that made up the material.

This CDR3 comprises 14 residues. TCRdb keeps only in-frame clones here, not all; method: immunoSEQ multiplex PCR. Of 250,000 or so clones listed, 85% to 90% are singletons. The source material was peripheral blood. V usage is TRBV21-1 and J usage is TRBJ1-1; TRBD1 is the table's D call, not checked against the DNA. TRBV21-1 is a known pseudogene. This receptor was identified in a woman between 35 and 50 years old who had recovered from COVID-19. For the CDR3, the DNA is TGTGCCAGCAGCAAAGAGGACAGGGCCACTGAAGCTTTCTTT. Protein sequence: CASSKEDRATEAFF.